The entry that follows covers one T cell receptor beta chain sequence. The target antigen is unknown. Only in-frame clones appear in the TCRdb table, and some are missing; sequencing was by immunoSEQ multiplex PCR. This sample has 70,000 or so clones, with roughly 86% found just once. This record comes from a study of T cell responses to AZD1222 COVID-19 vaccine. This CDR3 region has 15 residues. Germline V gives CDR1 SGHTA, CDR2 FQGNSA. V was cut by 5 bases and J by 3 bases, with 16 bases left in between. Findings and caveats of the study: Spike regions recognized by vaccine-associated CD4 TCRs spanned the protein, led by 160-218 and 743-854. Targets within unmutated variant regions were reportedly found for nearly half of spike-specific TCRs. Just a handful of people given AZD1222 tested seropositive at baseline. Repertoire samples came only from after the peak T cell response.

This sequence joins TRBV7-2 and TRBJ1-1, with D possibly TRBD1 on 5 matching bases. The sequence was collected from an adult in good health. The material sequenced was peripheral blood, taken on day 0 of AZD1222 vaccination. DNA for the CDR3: TGTGCCAGCAGCCATGGATGGGGGGAGGACACTGAAGCTTTCTTT. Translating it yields CASSHGWGEDTEAFF.